This paragraph covers one TCR beta chain sequence. No antigen is known for it. The data were obtained in a study of OX40 agonist ivuxolimab in advanced cancers. Looking at the study overall: In this cohort, patients received ivuxolimab, an agonistic anti-OX40 (CD134) antibody. At 0.01 to 10 mg/kg, ivuxolimab was administered intravenously to patients every 2 weeks.

Germline trimming cut 5 bases from V and 4 bases from J; bases unmatched to any gene: 15. CDR1 and CDR2 from the germline V gene are MNHEY and SMNVEV (reference sequence). This CDR3 is built from 18 residues. Clones were sequenced by immunoSEQ multiplex PCR, and TCRdb holds only the in-frame ones, with some missing. The sample comprises 65,000 to 85,000 clones, approximately 90% of which are singletons, and 6% to 8% rests with the top ten. Study-wide results and limits: At doses 0.1 to 3.0 mg/kg, CD4+ and CD8+ clones expanded.

The sample here was CD4+ or CD8+ T cells sorted from blood, taken in a trial of the OX40 agonist ivuxolimab. This clonotype was obtained from an adult with an advanced solid tumor such as melanoma, head and neck, liver or kidney cancer. The chain is built from TRBV27 and TRBJ2-2; TRBD1 agrees at 8 bases. The CDR3 loop is CASSRNYPDRGSTGELFF. The DNA of the CDR3 is TGTGCCAGCAGTCGCAATTACCCCGACAGGGGTAGCACCGGGGAGCTGTTTTTT.